The 23 T cell receptor beta chains below come from one sample, sequenced in a study of response to subunit inactivated influenza vaccine. Via MiXCR, TCRdb re-called the RT-PCR reads, giving one row per CDR3 protein. The sample shows 150,000 to 200,000 distinct CDR3 sequences, about 12% of them seen only once. The same data also went into a second study, on T cells expressing NK-cell markers. That paper states: 5'RACE template switching built TCR beta cDNA with unique molecular identifiers.

This material consisted of CD8+ T cells sorted from PBMCs, taken less than 13 days after vaccination. Receptor source: a man aged 45-60 years who received an inactivated influenza vaccine.

This clonotype was detected a few times. The chain has TRBV6-2 or TRBV6-3 and TRBJ2-1; 7 bases agree with TRBD2. The CDR3 length is 17 residues. The V gene end was trimmed by 6 bases and the J gene end by 3 bases; junction bases not matched to a gene: 14. The germline V gene has CDR1 MNHEY and CDR2 SVGEGT. CDR3 nucleotides: TGTGCCAGCAGCCGCTCGGGAGGAGTCGACGTCTACAATGAGCAGTTCTTC. Translating it yields CASSRSGGVDVYNEQFF.

The rearrangement uses TRBV5-1 and TRBJ2-6, with D possibly being TRBD1 (6 bases). This CDR3 is 17 amino acids long. Trimming shortened V by 5 bases and J by 6 bases, and 21 bases separated the two germline ends. The germline gives CDR1 SGHRS, CDR2 YFSETQ. CDR3 sequence reads: CASSPGQSGEKANVLTF. The CDR3 DNA sequence: TGCGCCAGCAGTCCAGGACAATCAGGGGAAAAGGCCAACGTCCTGACTTTC.

This clonotype was seen only a few times. V is TRBV7-3 and J is TRBJ2-5; 9 nucleotides align to TRBD2. The CDR3 sequence is 14 residues long. V lost 5 bases and J lost 5; bases outside the gene matches: 6. From germline, CDR1 is SGHTA and CDR2 FQGTGA. The CDR3 here is CASSPRGGMETQYF. The DNA of the CDR3 is TGTGCCAGCAGCCCGCGGGGGGGCATGGAGACCCAGTACTTC.

There are many counts of this clonotype. DNA of the CDR3: TGCGCCAGCACAACATCTCCGGCCAACTATGGCTACACCTTC. Protein: CASTTSPANYGYTF. This chain connects TRBV10-2 to TRBJ1-2, with D hard to call. V dropped 7 bases and J dropped 2 bases, with 14 bases sitting between them. The CDR3 has 14 residues. From germline, CDR1 is WSHSY and CDR2 SAAADI.

A few counts support this clonotype. J is TRBJ2-5 and V is TRBV12-3 or TRBV12-4, with TRBD1 identical over 11 bases. Trimming took 6 bases from V and 4 from J; bases not matched to a gene: 4. The CDR3 is 14 residues long. The CDR3 DNA follows: TGTGCCAGCAGGGGGACAGGGGGAGGAGAGACCCAGTACTTC. Translated: CASRGTGGGETQYF.

This clonotype appeared many times. This chain uses TRBV4-3 with TRBJ2-1; no definite D call. Germline V gene data show CDR1 as LGHNA and CDR2 as YSLEER. The CDR3 loop spans 17 amino acids. Deletions cut 0 bases from V and 4 bases from J, with 16 bases between. Written as DNA, the CDR3 is TGCGCCAGCAGCCAAGATCCTCGAAGGGTGAGATACAATGAGCAGTTCTTC. This gives the protein CASSQDPRRVRYNEQFF.

This clonotype showed up just a few times. The chain couples TRBV10-3 to TRBJ2-7; 10 bases align to TRBD1. Germline loops: CDR1 ENHRY, CDR2 SYGVKD. This CDR3 spans 15 amino acids. The V and J ends lost 3 bases and 4 bases, in that order; junction bases with no gene match: 6. CDR3 bases: TGTGCCATCAGTGACCCCCCGGGACAGGGGTACGAGCAGTACTTC. This codes for CAISDPPGQGYEQYF.

This clonotype has just a few counts. The CDR3 DNA reads TGCAGCGTTGAAGGGACCTTAAATCCCCCCTACGAGCAGTACTTC. It yields the protein CSVEGTLNPPYEQYF. The chain uses TRBV29-1 and TRBJ2-7; D is unclear. V was shortened by 1 base and J by 2 bases, with 15 bases between the two germline ends. The V gene's germline CDR1 is SQVTM and CDR2 ANQGSEA. CDR3 size: 15 residues.

In its sample, this clonotype was seen a few times. The genes are TRBV29-1 and TRBJ2-1; perhaps TRBD2 as D (6 bases). CDR1 and CDR2 from the germline V gene are SQVTM and ANQGSEA. V was pared by 3 bases and J by 1 base, with 13 bases between. The CDR3 length is 15 residues. DNA of the CDR3: TGCAGCGTTGAGATTGGAGGGTGGTCCTACAATGAGCAGTTCTTC. It translates to CSVEIGGWSYNEQFF.

Ten or more counts support this clonotype. This chain links TRBV15 with TRBJ2-4, with unresolved D. CDR3 length equals 15 residues. The V gene lost 5 bases and the J gene lost 0 bases, with 11 bases spanning the gap. Germline-derived CDR1 and CDR2 are LNHNV and YYDKDF (reference sequence). The CDR3 here is CATSPVAVAKNIQYF. DNA for the CDR3: TGTGCCACCAGCCCGGTGGCGGTAGCCAAAAACATTCAGTACTTC. Filled out from reference TRBV15 and TRBJ2-4, the complete variable domain reads DAMVIQNPRYQVTQFGKPVTLSCSQTLNHNVMYWYQQKSSQAPKLLFHYYDKDFNNEADTPDNFQSRRPNTSFCFLDIRSPGLGDTAMYLCATSPVAVAKNIQYFGAGTRLSVL.

The chain links TRBV5-1 to TRBJ2-7, with 10 bases that match TRBD1. Germline CDR1 and CDR2: SGHRS and YFSETQ. There are 17 residues in the CDR3. V shed 7 bases and J 2 bases; nucleotides not matched to a gene: 15. The chain's CDR3 is CASRDLPGQGSTYEQYF. The CDR3 DNA reads TGCGCCAGCCGAGACTTACCGGGACAGGGGTCAACCTACGAGCAGTACTTC.

Only a few counts were recorded for this clonotype. J is TRBJ2-1 and V is TRBV6-2 or TRBV6-3; D may be TRBD1 or TRBD2 (5 bases each). This CDR3 region has 13 residues. Trimming left V 2 bases short and J 6 bases short, with 8 bases between. Germline CDR1 is MNHEY and CDR2 is SVGEGT. The CDR3 sequence: CASSYGTINEQFF. CDR3 DNA: TGTGCCAGCAGTTACGGGACGATCAATGAGCAGTTCTTC.

This clonotype was detected a few times. This chain links TRBV19 with TRBJ2-7, with no clear D. The CDR3 loop spans 13 amino acids. Between the trimmed V and J ends, which lost 4 bases and 1 base, there was a span of 8 bases. Germline CDR1 LNHDA, CDR2 SQIVND (reference sequence). The CDR3 spells CASSTAWSYEQYF. As DNA, the CDR3 is TGTGCCAGTAGTACCGCCTGGTCCTACGAGCAGTACTTC.

V and J are TRBV6-2 or TRBV6-3 and TRBJ2-7; D remains ambiguous. Germline assignment: CDR1 MNHEY and CDR2 SVGEGT. Trimming removed 5 bases from V and 5 bases from J, with 10 bases in between. CDR3 length: 12 amino acids. CDR3 in amino acids: CASSNPVDEQYF. The CDR3 bases are TGTGCCAGCAGTAACCCGGTGGACGAGCAGTACTTC.

This clonotype was seen a handful of times. J is TRBJ2-7 and V is TRBV11-2; perhaps D is TRBD1 or TRBD2 (7 bases each). V dropped 5 bases and J dropped 2 bases, with 16 bases sitting between them. This CDR3 is built from 15 residues. CDR1 is SGHAT, CDR2 FQNNGV, per germline. The CDR3: CASSHSSGGAYEQYF. DNA for the CDR3: TGTGCCAGCAGCCACAGTTCAGGGGGGGCCTACGAGCAGTACTTC.

The chain links TRBV4-3 to TRBJ2-1; tentative D call: TRBD2 (7 bases). The V end lost 0 bases, the J end lost 5 bases, and 17 bases lay between the germline ends. The length of the CDR3 is 17 residues. CDR1 LGHNA and CDR2 YSLEER come from the germline V gene. The CDR3 region has the DNA TGCGCCAGCAGCCAAGAGAGTACGGGGGGCCCTAACAATGAGCAGTTCTTC. This encodes CASSQESTGGPNNEQFF.

This clonotype was observed at least ten times. The chain joins TRBV4-3 to TRBJ2-1; TRBD2 aligns across 8 bases. The CDR3 has 18 amino acids. Looked up from germline, CDR1 is LGHNA and CDR2 is YSLEER. The V segment lost 0 bases and the J segment 4 bases; nucleotides outside the gene matches: 11. CDR3 residues: CASSQEYGGGIFYNEQFF. The CDR3, as DNA: TGCGCCAGCAGCCAAGAATATGGCGGGGGGATATTTTACAATGAGCAGTTCTTC.

The V call is TRBV4-3, the J call TRBJ2-1; 7 nucleotides align to TRBD2. V shed 0 bases and J 7 bases; nucleotides not matched to a gene: 12. The CDR3 totals 17 residues. Germline CDR1 and CDR2: LGHNA and YSLEER. The CDR3 bases are TGCGCCAGCAGCCAAGATACGGGGAGGGAAGGGTCAAATGAGCAGTTCTTC. This encodes CASSQDTGREGSNEQFF.

This clonotype has only a few counts. The rearrangement uses TRBV12-3 or TRBV12-4 and TRBJ1-1; unclear D gene. The CDR3 totals 14 residues. The V and J ends lost 3 bases and 0 bases respectively, with 8 bases between them. This chain's CDR3 is CASSFEGMNTEAFF. CDR3 nucleotides: TGTGCCAGCAGTTTTGAGGGTATGAACACTGAAGCTTTCTTT.

V and J are TRBV4-3 and TRBJ1-2; D unresolved. V shed 0 bases and J shed 4 bases, with 15 bases lying between them. From germline, CDR1 is LGHNA and CDR2 YSLEER. The CDR3 covers 16 residues. DNA of the CDR3: TGCGCCAGCAGCCAAGATGGGTGGGGAGGTCTCTATGGCTACACCTTC. It encodes CASSQDGWGGLYGYTF.

The chain has TRBV7-8 and TRBJ2-3, with D possibly matching TRBD1 (6 bases). The CDR3 spans 16 residues. Per germline, CDR1 SGHVS and CDR2 FQNEAQ. Deletions cut 2 bases from V and 1 base from J, with 13 bases between. The DNA of the CDR3 is TGTGCCAGCAGCTTAATCAGGGACACTGGCACAGATACGCAGTATTTT. It encodes CASSLIRDTGTDTQYF.

This chain connects TRBV2 to TRBJ2-7; D ambiguous. The germline V gene has CDR1 SNHLY and CDR2 FYNNEI. Deletions cut 2 bases from V and 5 bases from J, with 10 bases between. This CDR3 is 13 amino acids long. CDR3 protein: CASSELEIDEQYF. CDR3 nucleotide sequence: TGTGCCAGCAGTGAACTGGAGATCGACGAGCAGTACTTC.

This clonotype was found a few times. V usage is TRBV6-5 and J usage is TRBJ1-2, with 8 bases fitting TRBD1. The length of the CDR3 is 15 residues. Unmatched junction bases numbered 1, after V lost 0 bases and J lost 1 base. Germline loops: CDR1 MNHEY, CDR2 SVGAGI. CDR3 sequence reads: CASSYSDRGNYGYTF. The CDR3 DNA sequence: TGTGCCAGCAGTTACTCTGACAGGGGTAACTATGGCTACACCTTC.